What follows are 8 T cell receptor beta chains derived from one specimen sequenced in a study of OX40 agonist ivuxolimab in advanced cancers. Using immunoSEQ multiplex PCR, the repertoire was profiled, and TCRdb retains in-frame clones only, with some absent. There are roughly 98,000 clones in the sample; about 79% occur only once, and 1.4% to 1.5% lies in the top ten. Specimen: CD4+ or CD8+ T cells sorted from blood, collected in a trial of the OX40 agonist ivuxolimab. These receptors all stem from an adult with an advanced solid tumor such as melanoma, head and neck, liver or kidney cancer.

The chain has TRBV2 and TRBJ2-3; TRBD1 matches 10 bases. J lost 1 base, V lost 3 bases, and 7 bases had no gene match. CDR1 SNHLY and CDR2 FYNNEI come from the germline V gene. The CDR3 totals 17 residues. The CDR3 sequence: CASSDGDRGRGTDTQYF. CDR3 coding DNA: TGTGCCAGCAGTGATGGGGACAGGGGACGGGGCACAGATACGCAGTATTTT.

The chain recombines TRBV27 with TRBJ2-5; D call uncertain. CDR1 and CDR2 (germline): MNHEY, SMNVEV (reference sequence). CDR3 length: 14 amino acids. Deletions cut 6 bases from V and 5 bases from J, with 16 bases between. The CDR3 DNA reads TGTGCCAGCAGACCGGTCCCCGCGCGGGAGACCCAGTACTTC. As protein: CASRPVPARETQYF.

J is TRBJ2-7 and V is TRBV5-5, with D maybe TRBD2 (7 bases). Looked up from germline, CDR1 is SGHKS and CDR2 is YYEKEE (reference sequence). V was cut by 1 base and J by 5 bases, with 19 bases left in between. CDR3 length: 16 amino acids. CDR3 protein: CASSLTPRGLADEQYF. CDR3 nucleotide sequence: TGTGCCAGCAGCTTGACTCCACGGGGGCTAGCGGACGAGCAGTACTTC.

The genes are TRBV28 and TRBJ1-2, with D possibly TRBD1 on 5 matching bases. Per germline, CDR1 MDHEN and CDR2 SYDVKM. CDR3 length: 13 amino acids. Between the trimmed V and J ends, which lost 5 bases and 4 bases, there was a span of 11 bases. The CDR3 spells CASSTQTVYGYTF. The CDR3 DNA follows: TGTGCCAGCAGTACCCAGACAGTCTATGGCTACACCTTC.

This chain links TRBV18 with TRBJ1-1; D not certain. V shed 3 bases and J shed 2 bases, with 7 bases lying between them. Germline values: CDR1 KGHSH, CDR2 LQKENI. The length of the CDR3 is 13 residues. The CDR3 DNA reads TGTGCCAGCTCACCTACCGGCAACACTGAAGCTTTCTTT. Translation gives CASSPTGNTEAFF. Full variable domain (rest looked up from reference TRBV18 and TRBJ1-1): NAGVMQNPRHLVRRRGQEARLRCSPMKGHSHVYWYRQLPEEGLKFMVYLQKENIIDESGMPKERFSAEFPKEGPSILRIQQVVRGDSAAYFCASSPTGNTEAFFGQGTRLTVV.

The genes are TRBV11-2 and TRBJ2-1; D might be TRBD1 or TRBD2, each matching 5 bases. Trimming took off 1 base at V and 4 bases at J, with 17 bases between the two ends. Germline lookup yields CDR1 SGHAT and CDR2 FQNNGV. The CDR3 spans 17 residues. CDR3 nucleotides: TGTGCCAGCAGCTTAGTAAGAGGGGACCTGGGGTACAATGAGCAGTTCTTC. Translation gives CASSLVRGDLGYNEQFF. Together with reference TRBV11-2 and TRBJ2-1, the CDR3 gives the full variable domain: EAGVAQSPRYKIIEKRQSVAFWCNPISGHATLYWYQQILGQGPKLLIQFQNNGVVDDSQLPKDRFSAERLKGVDSTLKIQPAKLEDSAVYLCASSLVRGDLGYNEQFFGPGTRLTVL.

The gene calls are TRBV7-2 and TRBJ1-1; D is undetermined. V shed 3 bases and J shed 7 bases, with 12 bases lying between them. This CDR3 comprises 13 residues. Germline loops: CDR1 SGHTA, CDR2 FQGNSA. The CDR3 region is CASSFNFPGEAFF. In nucleotides, the CDR3 is TGTGCCAGCAGCTTTAACTTCCCGGGTGAAGCTTTCTTT.

The chain uses TRBV5-1 and TRBJ2-3; 14 bases are shared with TRBD2. This CDR3 is 16 amino acids long. Per the germline V gene, CDR1 is SGHRS and CDR2 is YFSETQ. J lost 3 bases, V lost 4 bases, and 4 bases had no gene match. This CDR3 is CASSRGLAGETDTQYF. CDR3 in DNA: TGCGCCAGCAGCAGGGGACTAGCGGGAGAAACAGATACGCAGTATTTT.